This T cell receptor beta chain was sequenced during a study of T cells expressing NK-cell markers. Study at large: The study sequenced eight donors, seven HCMV-seropositive and one seronegative.

5'RACE template switching with UMIs produced the TCR beta cDNA. TCRdb reprocessed the 5' RACE reads, with one entry per CDR3 protein and no DNA. The sample data list 550,000 to 600,000 distinct CDR3 sequences. The CDR3 totals 16 residues. Per germline, CDR1 LGHNT and CDR2 FRNRAP. Specimen: blood T cells: a sorted CD56 or NKG2C T cell subset, CD4+ or CD8+ T cells, or bulk PBMC T cells (not recorded which). The genes are TRBV12-5 and TRBJ2-3; there is no DNA to check the TCRdb D call of TRBD2. This receptor was identified in a man between 18 and 35 years old in good health. The CDR3 is CASGLVISGRGDTQYF.